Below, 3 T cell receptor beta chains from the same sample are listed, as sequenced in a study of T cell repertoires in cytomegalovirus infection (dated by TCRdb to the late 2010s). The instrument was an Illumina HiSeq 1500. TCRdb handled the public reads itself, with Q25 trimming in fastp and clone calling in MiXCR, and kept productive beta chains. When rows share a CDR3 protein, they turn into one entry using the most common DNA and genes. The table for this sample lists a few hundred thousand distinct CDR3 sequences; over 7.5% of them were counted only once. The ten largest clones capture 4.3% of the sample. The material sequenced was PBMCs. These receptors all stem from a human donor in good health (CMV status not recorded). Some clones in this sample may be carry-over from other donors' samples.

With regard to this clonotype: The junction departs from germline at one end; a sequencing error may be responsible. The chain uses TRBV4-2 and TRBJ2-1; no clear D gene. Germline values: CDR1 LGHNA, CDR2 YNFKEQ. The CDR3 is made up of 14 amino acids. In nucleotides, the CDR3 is TGTGCCAGCAGCCCCCAGCTCAACTTCAATGGGCAGTTCTTC. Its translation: CASSPQLNFNGQFF.

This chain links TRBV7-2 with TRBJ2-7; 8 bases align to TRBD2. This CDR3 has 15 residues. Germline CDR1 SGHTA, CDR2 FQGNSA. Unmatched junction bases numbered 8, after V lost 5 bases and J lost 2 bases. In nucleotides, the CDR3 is TGTGCCAGCAGCCCGAGCGGGGGTCTTACCTACGAGCAGTACTTC. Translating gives CASSPSGGLTYEQYF. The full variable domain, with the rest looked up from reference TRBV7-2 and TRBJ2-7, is GAGVSQSPSNKVTEKGKDVELRCDPISGHTALYWYRQSLGQGLEFLIYFQGNSAPDKSGLPSDRFSAERTGGSVSTLTIQRTQQEDSAVYLCASSPSGGLTYEQYFGPGTRLTVT.

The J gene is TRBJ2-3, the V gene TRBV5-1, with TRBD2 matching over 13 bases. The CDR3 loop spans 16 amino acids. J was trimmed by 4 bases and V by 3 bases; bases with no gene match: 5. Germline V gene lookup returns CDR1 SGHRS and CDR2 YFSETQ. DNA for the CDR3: TGCGCCAGCAGCTCTACGGGACTAGCGGGACCAGATACGCAGTATTTT. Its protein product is CASSSTGLAGPDTQYF.